This T cell receptor (beta chain) was retrieved from a study of shared clonotypes between healthy human individuals. The wider study: With ages of 18 to 49, the donors were a couple of women and a few men. CD4 naive and memory got three plates each, CD8 naive two, CD8 memory one.

As for this clone: What it binds is not known.

Unmatched junction bases numbered 5, after V lost 0 bases and J lost 3 bases. Per the germline V gene, CDR1 is SGHVS and CDR2 is FQNEAQ. This CDR3 spans 16 amino acids. Each cell subset's genomic DNA was divided evenly among several immunoSEQ plates. Clones were read by immunoSEQ multiplex PCR, and TCRdb kept only the in-frame ones, dropping some. The sample includes about 2 million clones, roughly 94% of them seen just once. Study conclusions and caveats: Larger estimated richness was generally recorded for naive subsets relative to memory subsets.

Naive CD8 cells comprised CD45RO-negative, CCR7-positively selected cells, excluding terminally differentiated effector memory CD45RA+ cells. The material sequenced was naive CD8+ T cells sorted from blood. This receptor was identified in a man younger than 35 in good health. This rearrangement joins TRBV7-8 to TRBJ2-7; 10 bases align to TRBD2. The CDR3 here is CASSLALSSGSYEQYF. CDR3 DNA sequence: TGTGCCAGCAGCTTAGCGCTATCTAGCGGGAGCTACGAGCAGTACTTC.